The rows below give T cell receptor beta chains drawn from one sample of a study of blood T cell repertoires in COVID-19. Assay used: immunoSEQ multiplex PCR; TCRdb lists only in-frame clones, some missing. The sample yields around 270,000 clones, 70% to 90% seen once. The specimen sequenced was peripheral blood. The source of these receptors is a human donor with COVID-19, enrolled during active disease. The donor label of this sample is uncertain. The CDR3 runs from the conserved cysteine through the conserved F or W. D genes are given only for firm matches. The listing skips clone size in some rows; elsewhere it reads once, few, many or a size class.

v_call: TRBV30
clone_size: -
j_call: TRBJ2-6
d_call: -
cdr3_nt: TGTGCCTGGAGTGGGTATACAGGGACTGGGGCCAACGTCCTGACTTTC
cdr3_aa: CAWSGYTGTGANVLTF

v_call: TRBV7-3
clone_size: -
j_call: TRBJ2-2
d_call: TRBD2
cdr3_nt: TGTGCCAGCAGCTTAACGACGGGAGGGAGGGGGGAGCTGTTTTTT
cdr3_aa: CASSLTTGGRGELFF

v_call: TRBV27
clone_size: -
j_call: TRBJ1-5
d_call: TRBD1
cdr3_nt: TGTGCCAGCAGTTTAGAGGGACAGTTCAATCAGCCCCAGCATTTT
cdr3_aa: CASSLEGQFNQPQHF

v_call: TRBV27
clone_size: -
j_call: TRBJ2-2
d_call: TRBD2
cdr3_nt: TGTGCCAGCAGTTTAACCGGGACTATCCTCACCGGGGAGCTGTTTTTT
cdr3_aa: CASSLTGTILTGELFF

v_call: TRBV19
clone_size: -
j_call: TRBJ1-2
d_call: -
cdr3_nt: TGTGCCAGTAGTATAACCGACAGAACTAACTATGGCTACACCTTC
cdr3_aa: CASSITDRTNYGYTF

v_call: TRBV2
clone_size: -
j_call: TRBJ2-3
d_call: -
cdr3_nt: TGTGCCAGCAGCGTATTTATGTCAGATACGCAGTATTTT
cdr3_aa: CASSVFMSDTQYF

v_call: TRBV4-1
clone_size: -
j_call: TRBJ2-1
d_call: TRBD1
cdr3_nt: TGCGCCAGCAGCCATATCCGGGACAGGGGGTTTGGGGAGCAGTTCTTC
cdr3_aa: CASSHIRDRGFGEQFF

v_call: TRBV29-1
clone_size: few
j_call: TRBJ2-5
d_call: -
cdr3_nt: TGCAGCGTTGAATCGCCAGAACAAGAGACCCAGTACTTC
cdr3_aa: CSVESPEQETQYF

v_call: TRBV5-1
clone_size: -
j_call: TRBJ1-2
d_call: TRBD1
cdr3_nt: TGCGCCAGCGCACCCGGGACAGGCAACTATGGCTACACCTTC
cdr3_aa: CASAPGTGNYGYTF

v_call: TRBV19
clone_size: -
j_call: TRBJ1-3
d_call: TRBD1
cdr3_nt: TGTGCCAGTAGTGAAACAGGGGGCGCGAACACCATATATTTT
cdr3_aa: CASSETGGANTIYF

v_call: TRBV7-9
clone_size: few
j_call: TRBJ2-7
d_call: -
cdr3_nt: TGTGCCAGCAGCTTAGACCAGGGGAGGGACGAGCAGTACTTC
cdr3_aa: CASSLDQGRDEQYF

v_call: TRBV18
clone_size: -
j_call: TRBJ2-7
d_call: -
cdr3_nt: TGTGCCAGCTTCCGGGACACGCACTACGAGCAGTACTTC
cdr3_aa: CASFRDTHYEQYF

v_call: TRBV7-3
clone_size: -
j_call: TRBJ2-3
d_call: -
cdr3_nt: TGTGCCAGCAGCTTACCCTCGGGTTTCGCAGATACGCAGTATTTT
cdr3_aa: CASSLPSGFADTQYF

v_call: TRBV7-5
clone_size: -
j_call: TRBJ1-4
d_call: -
cdr3_nt: TGTGCCAGAAGCTCACGGGACAGGGGTACTAATGAAAAACTGTTTTTT
cdr3_aa: CARSSRDRGTNEKLFF

v_call: TRBV20-1
clone_size: -
j_call: TRBJ2-7
d_call: TRBD1
cdr3_nt: TGCAGTGCCAGTACAGGGGGCGGGACCTACGAGCAGTACTTC
cdr3_aa: CSASTGGGTYEQYF

v_call: TRBV7-7
clone_size: -
j_call: TRBJ2-1
d_call: TRBD2
cdr3_nt: TGTGCTAGCAGCTTAGCGGGAGCGGCAAACTACAATGAGCAGTTCTTC
cdr3_aa: CASSLAGAANYNEQFF

v_call: TRBV29-1
clone_size: -
j_call: TRBJ2-2
d_call: TRBD2
cdr3_nt: TGCAGCGTGGGACTAGTGACCCCCGGGGAGCTGTTTTTT
cdr3_aa: CSVGLVTPGELFF

v_call: TRBV18
clone_size: -
j_call: TRBJ1-1
d_call: -
cdr3_nt: TGTGCCAGCTCATATAACCAGGGTTCGAACACTGAAGCTTTCTTT
cdr3_aa: CASSYNQGSNTEAFF

v_call: TRBV30
clone_size: -
j_call: TRBJ2-1
d_call: -
cdr3_nt: TGTGCCTGGAGTGGGGCGAGCCCAAATGAGCAGTTCTTC
cdr3_aa: CAWSGASPNEQFF

v_call: TRBV2
clone_size: -
j_call: TRBJ2-6
d_call: -
cdr3_nt: TGTGCCAGCAGTGATCAGTTCGGGACTGGGGCCAACGTCCTGACTTTC
cdr3_aa: CASSDQFGTGANVLTF

v_call: TRBV27
clone_size: -
j_call: TRBJ1-1
d_call: -
cdr3_nt: TGTGCCAGCAGTTTATCCCCACTTGTGGAAGCTTTCTTT
cdr3_aa: CASSLSPLVEAFF

v_call: TRBV11-2
clone_size: many
j_call: TRBJ2-1
d_call: -
cdr3_nt: TGTGCCAGCAGCTTAGTACAGGCCCGTGCGAATGAGCAGTTCTTC
cdr3_aa: CASSLVQARANEQFF

v_call: TRBV2
clone_size: -
j_call: TRBJ2-3
d_call: -
cdr3_nt: TGTGCCAGCAGATTAGAAGTCGATGGTACGCAGTATTTT
cdr3_aa: CASRLEVDGTQYF

v_call: TRBV28
clone_size: -
j_call: TRBJ1-1
d_call: -
cdr3_nt: TGTGCCAGCAGTGCCCCACAGGGATCAACTGAAGCTTTCTTT
cdr3_aa: CASSAPQGSTEAFF

v_call: TRBV19
clone_size: -
j_call: TRBJ1-2
d_call: -
cdr3_nt: TGTGCCAGTACGTCCCTCCAGGGAGGCTATGGCTACACCTTC
cdr3_aa: CASTSLQGGYGYTF

v_call: TRBV19
clone_size: -
j_call: TRBJ1-5
d_call: -
cdr3_nt: TGTGCCAGTACCTTAGACAACAGGGATCAGCCCCAGCATTTT
cdr3_aa: CASTLDNRDQPQHF

v_call: TRBV18
clone_size: -
j_call: TRBJ1-1
d_call: -
cdr3_nt: TGTGCCAGCTCACCGACAGGAATGAACACTGAAGCTTTCTTT
cdr3_aa: CASSPTGMNTEAFF

v_call: TRBV7-2
clone_size: few
j_call: TRBJ1-5
d_call: TRBD1
cdr3_nt: TGTGCCAGCAGCGCCTGGACAGGGCTAAATCAGCCCCAGCATTTT
cdr3_aa: CASSAWTGLNQPQHF